Listed here is a single T cell receptor beta chain. V lost 10 bases, J lost 4 bases, and 14 bases lay in between. This CDR3 has 14 amino acids. Germline CDR1 MDHEN, CDR2 SYDVKM. The data derive from a study of shared clonotypes between healthy human individuals. The assay was immunoSEQ multiplex PCR, and TCRdb's table has in-frame clones only and misses some. The sample includes around 1.6 million clones, under 99% of them seen just once. This TCR was sampled from a man aged 25 to 40 in good health. This chain links TRBV28 with TRBJ2-6, with D perhaps TRBD1 (6 bases). Sequenced: naive CD4+ T cells sorted from blood. Subset meaning: CD45RA+ positively selected. The CDR3 loop is CAIMDSLGANVLTF. As DNA, the CDR3 is TGTGCCATCATGGACAGTTTGGGGGCCAACGTCCTGACTTTC.